There are a few counts of the clone carrying this TCR beta chain. The antigen remains undetermined. At one of its ends the junction is not consistent with the germline gene, which may arise from a read error. Healthy bone marrow donors formed the donor group. The sample is drawn from a study of cytomegalovirus exposure and HLA in healthy donors. Overall study: In an earlier analysis, around 120 million unique TCR beta sequences were found from some 180 million T cells.

This CDR3 is built from 17 residues. Per the germline V gene, CDR1 is SEHNR and CDR2 is FQNEAQ (reference sequence). A multiplex PCR was run with 60 Vbeta primers and 13 Jbeta primers. The assay was immunoSEQ multiplex PCR, and TCRdb's table has in-frame clones only and misses some. This table has 150,000 to 200,000 clones, about 85% appearing once. Study-wide results and limits: The study carried out a later analysis of TCR beta sequences. It associated 15,000 to 20,000 of them with specific HLA alleles at a false discovery rate of 0.05. For cytomegalovirus status, the classifier reportedly gave diagnoses with high specificity and sensitivity.

Sequenced: PBMCs. The source of this sequence is a male donor in good health and CMV-seropositive. The chain has TRBV7-9 and TRBJ2-3; 8 bases agree with TRBD1. This CDR3 is CSSSFRDRKQILDTQYF. CDR3 DNA sequence: TGTTCCAGCAGCTTCCGGGACAGGAAGCAAATCCTAGATACGCAGTATTTT. The full variable domain, rest sourced from reference TRBV7-9 and TRBJ2-3, is DTGVSQNPRHKITKRGQNVTFRCDPISEHNRLYWYRQTLGQGPEFLTYFQNEAQLEKSRLLSDRFSAERPKGSFSTLEIQRTEQGDSAMYLCSSSFRDRKQILDTQYFGPGTRLTVL.